Presented here are 9 T cell receptor beta chains from one specimen sequenced in a study of chemoradiotherapy in HPV16-positive cancers. Assay used: immunoSEQ multiplex PCR; TCRdb lists only in-frame clones, some missing. Here the sample spans about 35,000 clones, about 90% being singletons. This material consisted of blood, taken from a patient who underwent chemoradiotherapy. Every receptor here comes from a human donor with HPV-associated anogenital cancer.

V usage is TRBV5-1 and J usage is TRBJ1-3; D not certain. Per germline, CDR1 SGHRS and CDR2 YFSETQ. CDR3 length: 15 amino acids. Between the trimmed V and J ends, which lost 0 bases and 4 bases, there was a span of 11 bases. The DNA for the CDR3 is TGCGCCAGCAGCTTGGGAGGGCGAGGGGGAAACACCATATATTTT. As protein: CASSLGGRGGNTIYF.

This chain connects TRBV6-1 to TRBJ1-1, with D perhaps matching TRBD1 (5 bases). The CDR3 runs 15 residues. Trimming pared 6 bases from V and 5 bases from J, leaving 19 bases between. Germline CDR1 is MNHNS and CDR2 is SASEGT. Written as DNA, the CDR3 is TGTGCCAGCAGCCCCGCCGGGACTCTAGCAACTGAAGCTTTCTTT. It codes for CASSPAGTLATEAFF.

This clone showed up just a few times. The rearrangement links TRBV5-5 to TRBJ1-2; D remains unclear. V was clipped by 3 bases and J by 0 bases, with 21 bases between them. Germline V gene data show CDR1 as SGHKS and CDR2 as YYEKEE (reference sequence). This CDR3 is built from 18 residues. The CDR3 sequence: CASSSSLSGSGPNYGYTF. As DNA, the CDR3 is TGTGCCAGCAGCTCCTCCCTCTCGGGCAGCGGCCCTAACTATGGCTACACCTTC. Full variable domain (rest looked up from reference TRBV5-5 and TRBJ1-2): DAGVTQSPTHLIKTRGQQVTLRCSPISGHKSVSWYQQVLGQGPQFIFQYYEKEERGRGNFPDRFSARQFPNYSSELNVNALLLGDSALYLCASSSSLSGSGPNYGYTFGSGTRLTVV.

The rearrangement uses TRBV9 and TRBJ1-2, with 7 bases lining up with TRBD1. The CDR3 is 16 residues long. The V segment lost 4 bases and the J segment 0 bases; nucleotides outside the gene matches: 9. Germline CDR1 SGDLS, CDR2 YYNGEE. CDR3 nucleotide sequence: TGTGCCAGCAGCTCCCAGATCGGGACAGCTAACTATGGCTACACCTTC. This codes for CASSSQIGTANYGYTF.

This sequence joins TRBV7-9 and TRBJ2-5; either TRBD1 or TRBD2 may supply D (5 bases each). The J call is in doubt because the DNA end fits TRBJ2-7 better. CDR1 is SEHNR, CDR2 FQNEAQ, per germline (reference sequence). The CDR3 spans 14 residues. The CDR3, as DNA: TGTGCCAGCATCAACGGGGCAGGGTCAGACGAGCAGTACTTC. It encodes CASINGAGSDEQYF.

In its sample, this clone was seen once. This chain joins TRBV5-1 and TRBJ2-7, with D perhaps TRBD2 (7 bases). Trimming stripped 7 bases from V and 6 bases from J, with 11 bases between. Germline V gene sequence: CDR1 SGHRS, CDR2 YFSETQ. This CDR3 region has 11 residues. In DNA, the CDR3 is TGCGCCAGCCAACGGGGGGCCGAGCAGTACTTC. Translating it yields CASQRGAEQYF.

The chain employs TRBV2 and TRBJ1-2, with D possibly matching TRBD1 (6 bases). The length of the CDR3 is 15 residues. Trimming took off 4 bases at V and 7 bases at J, with 19 bases between the two ends. Germline loops: CDR1 SNHLY, CDR2 FYNNEI. The CDR3 loop is CASSGGVTGGSGYTF. The CDR3 nucleotides read TGTGCCAGCAGTGGGGGGGTGACAGGCGGTTCTGGCTACACCTTC.

The chain couples TRBV11-2 to TRBJ2-1; D remains unclear. CDR1 is SGHAT and CDR2 is FQNNGV in the germline V gene. The CDR3 runs 14 residues. Trimming took off 0 bases at V and 3 bases at J, with 6 bases between the two ends. Here the CDR3 reads CASSLEHGYNEQFF. For the CDR3, the DNA is TGTGCCAGCAGCTTAGAACACGGCTACAATGAGCAGTTCTTC.

The CDR3: CASSLGQGADEQYF. CDR3 DNA: TGTGCCAGCAGCTTGGGACAGGGGGCGGACGAGCAGTACTTC. The gene calls are TRBV5-6 and TRBJ2-7; the match to TRBD1 covers 10 bases. This CDR3 contains 14 residues. CDR1 SGHDT and CDR2 YYEEEE come from the germline V gene. Trimming removed 0 bases from V and 5 bases from J; junction bases left unmatched: 2. Full variable domain (rest looked up from reference TRBV5-6 and TRBJ2-7): DAGVTQSPTHLIKTRGQQVTLRCSPKSGHDTVSWYQQALGQGPQFIFQYYEEEERQRGNFPDRFSGHQFPNYSSELNVNALLLGDSALYLCASSLGQGADEQYFGPGTRLTVT.